The entry below describes one TCR beta chain. Negative isolation was applied to CD8+ and CD4+ T cells, and FACS enrichment was applied to TEMRA cells. The data stem from a study of CD8 T cells in Susac syndrome. With random hexamers, roughly 0.45 to 1 ug RNA was reverse transcribed. One entry per CDR3 protein results from TCRdb running MiXCR on the immunoSEQ multiplex PCR reads. The sample has about 130,000 distinct CDR3 sequences; 90% to 95% are singletons. The CDR3 has 15 amino acids. V dropped 2 bases and J dropped 4; count of bases not matched to a gene: 7. Looked up from germline, CDR1 is MNHEY and CDR2 is SMNVEV (reference sequence).

This TCR came from a human donor with Susac syndrome. Sequenced sample: CD8+ T cells from PBMCs. This sequence joins TRBV27 and TRBJ2-7; 8 bases are shared with TRBD2. The CDR3 DNA reads TGTGCCAGCAGTTTAGCGGGAGGAGATGGGTACGAGCAGTACTTC. Encoded protein: CASSLAGGDGYEQYF.